This T cell receptor beta chain came from a study of blood T cell repertoires in COVID-19. Turning to the study itself: The cDNA or gDNA used as material had been derived from T cells, B-cell-depleted T cells, or PBMCs.

How the authors handled the data: The authors estimated nucleated cell counts from reference gene primer amplification. TCRdb keeps only in-frame clones here, not all; method: immunoSEQ multiplex PCR. V, J and clone size reflect that table, while D and trimming were determined from the DNA. The repertoire has fewer than 200,000 clones, roughly 85% of them found once; the top ten carry around 3.2%. The germline gives CDR1 SGHTA, CDR2 FQGTGA. The CDR3 has 13 residues. Trimming cost V 1 base and J 13 bases, with 14 bases left between them. Sequencing used peripheral blood. This receptor was identified in a human donor with acute or convalescent COVID-19. The donor label of this sample is uncertain. This sequence joins TRBV7-3 and TRBJ2-1; the D gene is possibly TRBD1 (5 bases). The CDR3 nucleotides are TGTGCCAGCAGCTTAAGTCCAGGGATTGAACAGTTCTTC. Protein product: CASSLSPGIEQFF.